The 25 T cell receptor beta chains below were found in one sample sequenced in a study of patients and donors after allogeneic stem cell transplantation (dated by TCRdb to the early 2020s). The library was generated by RT-PCR. TCRdb shows the sequencer as NextSeq 550. TCRdb reprocessed the public reads (quality trimming at Q25 with fastp, clone calling with MiXCR) and kept in-frame beta chains. Identical CDR3 proteins give one entry, which carries the most common genes and DNA. A total of about a million distinct CDR3 sequences appear in this sample, 18% of them only once. Clones ranked in the top ten supply roughly 6% of the sample. The sample was blood, either unsorted or a sorted T cell fraction (not recorded which). These receptors were collected from a human donor who was either an allogeneic HSCT recipient or a stem cell or donor lymphocyte infusion donor (not recorded which). It is not recorded whose cells these are; they may come from a transplant donor.

The rearrangement uses TRBV5-1 and TRBJ1-5; the D is unclear. This CDR3 contains 13 residues. Germline CDR1 is SGHRS and CDR2 is YFSETQ. V lost 0 bases to trimming and J lost 3 bases, with 4 bases between them. CDR3 in DNA: TGCGCCAGCAGCTTGGACACCAATCAGCCCCAGCATTTT. Translation: CASSLDTNQPQHF.

In this sample, this clonotype turned up a few times. The chain is built from TRBV4-3 and TRBJ2-2; D is unresolved. CDR1 is LGHNA and CDR2 is YSLEER in the germline V gene. The V gene lost 8 bases and the J gene lost 3 bases, with 16 bases spanning the gap. The CDR3 extends over 15 amino acids. In DNA, the CDR3 is TGCGCCAGCGCTACCAACCGGGCTTACACCGGGGAGCTGTTTTTT. This gives the protein CASATNRAYTGELFF.

This CDR3 is CASIPDRGGYTF. As DNA, the CDR3 is TGTGCCAGCATCCCGGACAGGGGTGGCTACACCTTC. V gene TRBV7-2 combines with J gene TRBJ1-2, with 9 bases matching TRBD1. Per the germline V gene, CDR1 is SGHTA and CDR2 is FQGNSA. This CDR3 is 12 amino acids long. J gave up 7 bases and V 7 bases, and 4 bases lay outside the gene matches.

The chain is built from TRBV19 and TRBJ2-7, with D hard to call. V lost 5 bases and J lost 0, with 14 bases in between. The CDR3 has 15 amino acids. Germline lookup yields CDR1 LNHDA and CDR2 SQIVND (reference sequence). CDR3 sequence reads: CASSPRAAISYEQYF. The DNA of the CDR3 is TGTGCCAGTAGTCCTCGGGCAGCTATCTCCTACGAGCAGTACTTC.

This clonotype was observed at least ten times. The chain is built from TRBV25-1 and TRBJ2-1; TRBD2 matches at 12 bases. The CDR3 runs 15 residues. After removal of 3 bases from V and 7 bases from J, the junction contained 4 bases not matched to a gene. The germline gives CDR1 MGHDK, CDR2 SYGVNS. CDR3 nucleotides: TGTGCCAGCAGTGATCCCGGACTAGCGGGGAATGAGCAGTTCTTC. It specifies CASSDPGLAGNEQFF. Variable domain in full (rest from reference TRBV25-1 and TRBJ2-1): EADIYQTPRYLVIGTGKKITLECSQTMGHDKMYWYQQDPGMELHLIHYSYGVNSTEKGDLSSESTVSRIRTEHFPLTLESARPSHTSQYLCASSDPGLAGNEQFFGPGTRLTVL.

There are a few counts of this clonotype. The chain links TRBV3-1 to TRBJ1-2; D remains unclear. V lost 1 base to trimming and J lost 9 bases, with 12 bases between them. Germline V gene data show CDR1 as LGHDT and CDR2 as YNNKEL (reference sequence). The CDR3 is made up of 13 amino acids. The CDR3 loop reads CASSQVVWWSYTF. DNA of the CDR3: TGTGCCAGCAGCCAAGTAGTCTGGTGGAGCTACACCTTC.

This clonotype was observed a handful of times. The chain recombines TRBV24-1 with TRBJ2-7; D gene ambiguous. The CDR3 length is 14 residues. The germline V and J ends were trimmed by 2 bases and 2 bases, with 9 bases remaining between them. Germline CDR1 is KGHDR and CDR2 is SFDVKD. CDR3 DNA: TGTGCCACCAGTGATTCAGGCCACACCTACGAGCAGTACTTC. Protein: CATSDSGHTYEQYF.

The CDR3 nucleotides read TGTGCCAGCAGCTGGGGCGACAGAAATGAAGCTTTCTTT. Translation: CASSWGDRNEAFF. The V and J genes are TRBV4-2 and TRBJ1-1; D might be TRBD1 (5 bases). Germline V lookup: CDR1 LGHNA, CDR2 YNFKEQ. This CDR3 has 13 amino acids. The V end was cut by 5 bases, the J end by 7 bases, with 14 bases between.

As to this clonotype: This may be a read error, as it is one base from a much larger clone. This chain connects TRBV6-5 to TRBJ1-1; the D is unclear. The length of the CDR3 is 14 residues. From germline, CDR1 is MNHEY and CDR2 SVGAGI. Trimming removed 2 bases at V and 0 bases at J, with 7 bases between. The CDR3 nucleotides read TGTGCCAGCAGTTACGGGGTTTTGAACACTGAAGCTTTCTTT. It specifies CASSYGVLNTEAFF.

The chain carries TRBV5-1 and TRBJ2-6; 15 bases map to TRBD2. V gave up 3 bases and J gave up 2 bases; unmatched junction bases: 3. The CDR3 is made up of 18 amino acids. Germline V gives CDR1 SGHRS, CDR2 YFSETQ. The CDR3 sequence: CASSSGLAGGAGANVLTF. CDR3 sequence (DNA): TGCGCCAGCAGCTCCGGACTAGCGGGAGGGGCTGGGGCCAACGTCCTGACTTTC.

The table lists this clonotype with a few counts. CDR3 residues: CASSHAGTGLFRGPEKLFF. For the CDR3, the DNA is TGCGCCAGCAGCCACGCCGGGACAGGGTTGTTTCGGGGCCCGGAAAAACTGTTTTTT. The V and J genes are TRBV4-3 and TRBJ1-4, with 9 bases identical to TRBD1. CDR1 and CDR2 (germline): LGHNA, YSLEER. The CDR3 consists of 19 residues. Losses at the gene ends were 3 bases for V and 8 bases for J; bases not matched to a gene: 19.

The rearrangement links TRBV7-9 to TRBJ1-5, with D possibly matching TRBD1 (6 bases). There are 13 residues in the CDR3. Per the germline V gene, CDR1 is SEHNR and CDR2 is FQNEAQ (reference sequence). Trimming removed 2 bases at V and 7 bases at J, with 9 bases between. CDR3 nucleotide sequence: TGTGCCAGCAGCTTAAGGGGGGAGCAGCCCCAGCATTTT. Protein sequence: CASSLRGEQPQHF.

The V and J genes are TRBV5-1 and TRBJ2-5, with TRBD2 identical over 7 bases. The CDR3 contains 16 residues. V shed 4 bases, J shed 0 bases, and the junction held 9 bases outside the gene matches. Looked up from germline, CDR1 is SGHRS and CDR2 is YFSETQ. The CDR3 region has the DNA TGCGCCAGCAGCAGCACCCGCCTAGCGGACCAAGAGACCCAGTACTTC. Translation gives CASSSTRLADQETQYF.

This chain uses TRBV4-1 with TRBJ2-3, with TRBD1 matching 9 bases. In germline, CDR1 is MGHRA, CDR2 YSYEKL. The CDR3 is 17 residues long. With V trimmed by 0 bases and J by 6 bases, 10 bases remained unmatched. The DNA for the CDR3 is TGCGCCAGCAGCCAAGAGGGGCGGACAGGGGCCGCGGATACGCAGTATTTT. Encoded protein: CASSQEGRTGAADTQYF.

V usage is TRBV5-6 and J usage is TRBJ2-5; no firm D call. V gave up 0 bases and J gave up 1 base, with 13 bases separating them. The germline V gene has CDR1 SGHDT and CDR2 YYEEEE. The CDR3 totals 16 residues. CDR3 coding DNA: TGTGCCAGCAGCTTGGTGGCAGCTTGGCCCCAAGAGACCCAGTACTTC. This sequence encodes CASSLVAAWPQETQYF.

In this sample, this clonotype turned up a few times. CDR3 in amino acids: CSARQGQPLAKNIQYF. As DNA, the CDR3 is TGCAGTGCTAGACAGGGACAGCCTCTAGCCAAAAACATTCAGTACTTC. The chain links TRBV20-1 to TRBJ2-4; 7 bases are shared with TRBD1. Germline CDR1 is DFQATT and CDR2 is SNEGSKA (reference sequence). The CDR3 extends over 16 amino acids. With 2 bases clipped from V and 0 bases from J, the junction kept 7 bases outside the gene matches.

This chain links TRBV11-2 with TRBJ2-7, with D perhaps TRBD1 (5 bases). The CDR3 is 17 amino acids. V was clipped by 3 bases and J by 0 bases, with 18 bases between them. Germline values: CDR1 SGHAT, CDR2 FQNNGV. CDR3 region: CASSFPQGGSISYEQYF. The CDR3 nucleotides are TGTGCCAGCAGCTTCCCCCAGGGCGGCAGCATCTCCTACGAGCAGTACTTC.

This clonotype showed up just a few times. The chain combines TRBV12-3 or TRBV12-4 with TRBJ2-5, with 10 bases lining up with TRBD2. The junction had 7 bases not matched to a gene; V was cut back by 4 bases and J by 5 bases. There are 15 residues in the CDR3. The CDR3 nucleotides read TGTGCCAGCAGTTCCCCTAGCGGGAGACGGGAGACCCAGTACTTC. This gives the protein CASSSPSGRRETQYF.

V usage is TRBV7-3 and J usage is TRBJ2-7; D is undetermined. The V end lost 2 bases, the J end lost 2 bases, and 13 bases lay between the germline ends. Germline V gene lookup returns CDR1 SGHTA and CDR2 FQGTGA. The CDR3 extends over 15 amino acids. This CDR3 is CASSLLGGAAYEQYF. In DNA form, the CDR3 reads TGTGCCAGCAGCTTATTGGGCGGAGCAGCCTACGAGCAGTACTTC.

This clonotype was seen more than once but under ten times. This chain joins TRBV20-1 and TRBJ2-4; TRBD1 matches 10 bases. Germline loops: CDR1 DFQATT, CDR2 SNEGSKA (reference sequence). CDR3 length equals 13 residues. The V and J ends lost 6 bases and 9 bases, in that order; junction bases with no gene match: 8. The CDR3 loop reads CSASGTGVGIQYF. CDR3 nucleotides: TGCAGTGCCAGCGGGACAGGGGTAGGCATTCAGTACTTC.

This rearrangement joins TRBV6-1 to TRBJ1-2; weak D call: TRBD1 (5 bases). V was clipped by 3 bases and J by 7 bases, with 15 bases between them. This CDR3 has 14 residues. Germline V gene sequence: CDR1 MNHNS, CDR2 SASEGT. The CDR3 protein is CASSDRGTVLGYTF. The CDR3 nucleotides read TGTGCCAGCAGTGACCGAGGGACGGTCCTTGGCTACACCTTC.

Notes on this clonotype: Relative to the germline gene, one junction end is altered; a read error may explain this. V usage is TRBV7-7 and J usage is TRBJ2-7; 7 bases map to TRBD2. The CDR3 extends over 14 amino acids. From germline, CDR1 is SSHAT and CDR2 FNYEAQ (reference sequence). The CDR3 here is CASSPERGYYEQYF. In nucleotides, the CDR3 is TGTGCTAGCAGCCCGGAGCGGGGTTACTACGAGCAGTACTTC.

CDR3 sequence (DNA): TGCGCCAGCAGCCAAAGATCTGACCGCGGCACAGATACGCAGTATTTT. As protein: CASSQRSDRGTDTQYF. V is TRBV4-1 and J is TRBJ2-3; no clear D. The CDR3 sequence is 16 residues long. CDR1 is MGHRA, CDR2 YSYEKL, per germline. Trimming took 2 bases from V and 1 from J, leaving 13 bases between them.

This rearrangement joins TRBV19 to TRBJ1-2; the D gene is possibly TRBD1 (5 bases). Germline-derived CDR1 and CDR2 are LNHDA and SQIVND (reference sequence). V shed 1 base and J shed 5 bases, with 14 bases lying between them. The CDR3 loop spans 15 amino acids. The CDR3 loop reads CASSIARQGVYGYTF. The CDR3 nucleotides read TGTGCCAGTAGTATAGCGCGGCAGGGCGTTTATGGCTACACCTTC. Supplemented by reference TRBV19 and TRBJ1-2, the full variable domain reads DGGITQSPKYLFRKEGQNVTLSCEQNLNHDAMYWYRQDPGQGLRLIYYSQIVNDFQKGDIAEGYSVSREKKESFPLTVTSAQKNPTAFYLCASSIARQGVYGYTFGSGTRLTVV.

The genes are TRBV7-9 and TRBJ1-4; maybe TRBD1 (5 bases). This CDR3 contains 17 residues. V lost 5 bases and J 0 bases, leaving 16 bases between the germline ends. Germline V CDR1 and CDR2: SEHNR, FQNEAQ (reference sequence). The CDR3 bases are TGTGCCAGCAGCGCAGACACAGGATATACAACTAATGAAAAACTGTTTTTT. Its protein product is CASSADTGYTTNEKLFF.